The source of this T cell receptor (beta chain) is a study of blood T cell repertoires in COVID-19. Trimming cost V 1 base and J 5 bases, with 3 bases left between them. The CDR3 is 13 amino acids. Germline assignment: CDR1 LGHDT and CDR2 YNNKEL (reference sequence). Clones were read by immunoSEQ multiplex PCR, and TCRdb kept only the in-frame ones, dropping some. This table holds 30,000 to 50,000 clones, 80% to 90% found once. Sequencing used peripheral blood. This rearrangement joins TRBV3-1 (or the pseudogene TRBV3-2) to TRBJ1-6; D is undetermined. The clonotype originates from a man aged 50-59 years with active or convalescent COVID-19. The CDR3 is CASSQVNNSPLHF. CDR3 DNA sequence: TGTGCCAGCAGCCAAGTAAATAATTCACCCCTCCACTTT.